This T cell receptor (beta chain) stems from a study of blood T cell repertoires in COVID-19. The wider study: Researchers got acute and convalescent COVID-19 samples from the United States, Italy and Spain. Sample material is recorded as cDNA or gDNA derived from T cells, B-cell-depleted T cells, or PBMCs.

Recruits, aged 18 to 89 years, lived in about two dozen US areas. Categorization into cohorts depended on clinical history that participants reported. V dropped 1 base and J dropped 4 bases, with 19 bases sitting between them. Germline V gives CDR1 SNHLY, CDR2 FYNNEI. The CDR3 has 17 amino acids. This table comes from immunoSEQ multiplex PCR, and its TCRdb copy is limited to in-frame clones, with some not included. The sample contains approximately 250,000 clones, roughly 85% of which appear only once. V is TRBV2 and J is TRBJ1-1; no reliable D call. The source is a woman in her 50s with acute COVID-19. Sequencing was done on a sample of PBMCs or T cells enriched from blood (not recorded which). CDR3 in amino acids: CASSEVPGSEGGTEAFF. CDR3 DNA: TGTGCCAGCAGTGAAGTTCCGGGCTCCGAGGGTGGCACTGAAGCTTTCTTT.